Below are 29 T cell receptor beta chains sequenced from a single sample in a study of T cells in Graves' hyperthyroidism and ophthalmopathy. TCR beta CDR3 regions were amplified from RNA. An initial round of RT-PCR targeting the TCR CDR3 relied on the HTBI primer set. Each CDR3 protein is one row after TCRdb ran MiXCR on the multiplex PCR reads. Altogether around 290,000 distinct CDR3 sequences are present, roughly 15% being singletons, with the ten largest covering 7% to 9%. The sample was blood. Receptors originate from a woman between 40 and 50 years old with Graves' hyperthyroidism.

This clonotype was seen at least ten times. The chain recombines TRBV7-8 with TRBJ1-5; 7 nucleotides agree with TRBD1. Germline CDR1 reads SGHVS; CDR2 reads FQNEAQ. The CDR3 totals 14 residues. Losses at the gene ends were 4 bases for V and 7 bases for J; bases not matched to a gene: 7. DNA of the CDR3: TGTGCCAGCAGCTCAGGAACAGGGGCCCAGCCCCAGCATTTT. This sequence encodes CASSSGTGAQPQHF.

This chain connects TRBV29-1 to TRBJ2-4; possible D gene TRBD1, 6 bases. Trimming pared 4 bases from V and 10 bases from J, leaving 17 bases between. The CDR3 has 13 residues. Germline CDR1 and CDR2: SQVTM and ANQGSEA. Here the CDR3 DNA reads TGCAGCGTTGGGGATACAGGGATCGGGATTCAGTACTTC. This gives the protein CSVGDTGIGIQYF.

This clonotype was observed many times. The chain recombines TRBV6-1 with TRBJ2-7; 7 bases agree with TRBD1. The V and J ends lost 3 bases and 5 bases, in that order; junction bases with no gene match: 10. The V gene's germline CDR1 is MNHNS and CDR2 SASEGT. This CDR3 spans 15 amino acids. In DNA, the CDR3 is TGTGCCAGCAGTGACCCTCGACAGGGAGAAGACGAGCAGTACTTC. This codes for CASSDPRQGEDEQYF.

This clonotype was seen ten or more times. V gene TRBV29-1 combines with J gene TRBJ2-4; D is unclear. CDR3 length: 13 amino acids. V was trimmed by 5 bases and J by 0 bases, leaving 8 bases between them. CDR1 and CDR2 from the germline V gene are SQVTM and ANQGSEA. The CDR3 protein is CSVYYLAKNIQYF. In DNA form, the CDR3 reads TGCAGCGTTTACTACCTAGCCAAAAACATTCAGTACTTC.

This clonotype came up many times. The chain recombines TRBV28 with TRBJ2-2; TRBD2 might be the D (6 bases). Germline-derived CDR1 and CDR2 are MDHEN and SYDVKM. This CDR3 spans 16 amino acids. V lost 7 bases and J 3 bases, leaving 18 bases between the germline ends. CDR3 residues: CASTSRAGPDTGELFF. The CDR3 DNA sequence: TGTGCCAGCACCTCACGGGCGGGACCGGACACCGGGGAGCTGTTTTTT.

This clonotype was seen many times. The rearrangement links TRBV30 to TRBJ2-7, with D maybe TRBD2 (6 bases). V was clipped by 8 bases and J by 6 bases, with 14 bases between them. This CDR3 has 11 residues. The germline gives CDR1 GTSNPN, CDR2 SVGIG (reference sequence). CDR3 protein: CARGTPLEQYF. The CDR3 bases are TGTGCCCGGGGGACTCCCCTCGAGCAGTACTTC.

Many counts were recorded for this clonotype. V usage is TRBV11-1 and J usage is TRBJ2-1; 8 bases are shared with TRBD1. V gave up 2 bases and J gave up 3 bases; unmatched junction bases: 6. Per germline, CDR1 SGHAT and CDR2 FQDESV (reference sequence). This CDR3 is built from 16 residues. CDR3 nucleotides: TGTGCCAGCAGCTTATCGACAGGGGCGGGCTACAATGAGCAGTTCTTC. Protein sequence: CASSLSTGAGYNEQFF.

This clonotype was seen repeatedly, ten times or more. The chain carries TRBV28 and TRBJ2-5, with a tentative D call TRBD2 (5 bases). Germline lookup yields CDR1 MDHEN and CDR2 SYDVKM. This CDR3 has 14 residues. V lost 3 bases, J lost 2 bases, and 10 bases lay in between. Here the CDR3 reads CASSFVALQETQYF. As DNA, the CDR3 is TGTGCCAGCAGTTTCGTAGCGTTGCAAGAGACCCAGTACTTC.

The chain links TRBV15 to TRBJ2-1; 9 bases map to TRBD2. The CDR3 runs to 15 residues. With V trimmed by 3 bases and J by 4 bases, 4 bases remained unmatched. The germline V gene encodes CDR1 LNHNV and CDR2 YYDKDF (reference sequence). CDR3 nucleotide sequence: TGTGCCACCAGCAGGACTAGCGGAAAGTACAATGAGCAGTTCTTC. Its protein product is CATSRTSGKYNEQFF. Combining the CDR3 with reference TRBV15 and TRBJ2-1 gives the whole variable domain DAMVIQNPRYQVTQFGKPVTLSCSQTLNHNVMYWYQQKSSQAPKLLFHYYDKDFNNEADTPDNFQSRRPNTSFCFLDIRSPGLGDTAMYLCATSRTSGKYNEQFFGPGTRLTVL.

Many counts were recorded for this clonotype. The chain couples TRBV20-1 to TRBJ2-7, with 10 nucleotides matching TRBD2. CDR1 and CDR2 (germline): DFQATT, SNEGSKA (reference sequence). This CDR3 has 13 residues. J lost 6 bases, V lost 6 bases, and 8 bases had no gene match. DNA for the CDR3: TGCAGTGCACCTCTAGCGGGAGCAGCCGAGCAGTACTTC. Protein product: CSAPLAGAAEQYF.

This clonotype was seen a handful of times. The genes are TRBV10-3 and TRBJ2-1; D remains unclear. The V gene's germline CDR1 is ENHRY and CDR2 SYGVKD. This CDR3 has 15 residues. With 0 bases removed from V and 2 bases from J, the gap between germline ends came to 8 bases. The CDR3 loop is CAISESSNPYNEQFF. CDR3 in DNA: TGTGCCATCAGTGAGTCGTCTAACCCCTACAATGAGCAGTTCTTC.

This clonotype was counted ten times or more. The V gene is TRBV12-5, the J gene TRBJ2-1; D is uncertain. CDR1 is LGHNT and CDR2 is FRNRAP in the germline V gene. The CDR3 extends over 12 amino acids. V lost 8 bases to trimming and J lost 7 bases, with 12 bases between them. Here the CDR3 reads CASTRTVNEQFF. The CDR3 DNA sequence: TGTGCTAGTACCCGAACTGTTAATGAGCAGTTCTTC.

This clonotype was observed at least ten times. The chain recombines TRBV7-8 with TRBJ1-5; a weak D match, TRBD1 (6 bases). This CDR3 comprises 16 residues. V was trimmed by 6 bases and J by 6 bases, leaving 21 bases between them. Germline V gene sequence: CDR1 SGHVS, CDR2 FQNEAQ. The CDR3 region has the DNA TGTGCCAGCAGTTCATTACAGGGAGGAGTAACTCAGCCCCAGCATTTT. Its protein is CASSSLQGGVTQPQHF.

CDR3 bases: TGTGCCAGCACCCGCGGAGGTCTGAACACTGAAGCTTTCTTT. Translation gives CASTRGGLNTEAFF. The rearrangement links TRBV9 to TRBJ1-1; no clear D. Germline lookup yields CDR1 SGDLS and CDR2 YYNGEE. CDR3 length: 14 amino acids. V was shortened by 6 bases and J by 0 bases, with 12 bases between the two germline ends.

This clonotype was picked up a small number of times. The gene calls are TRBV4-2 and TRBJ2-7; 8 nucleotides match TRBD2. The V gene end was trimmed by 0 bases and the J gene end by 3 bases; junction bases not matched to a gene: 10. The CDR3 has 17 residues. Germline V gives CDR1 LGHNA, CDR2 YNFKEQ. The CDR3 DNA is TGTGCCAGCAGCCAAGAAGGGAGCGGGAGTCTCAGCTACGAGCAGTACTTC. Its protein is CASSQEGSGSLSYEQYF.

This clonotype was counted at least ten times. Here the CDR3 reads CASSQDTHGYGYTF. The CDR3 DNA follows: TGTGCCAGCAGCCAAGATACCCACGGGTATGGCTACACCTTC. V is TRBV3-1 and J is TRBJ1-2; D is uncertain. The germline gives CDR1 LGHDT, CDR2 YNNKEL (reference sequence). Trimming removed 0 bases from V and 5 bases from J, with 10 bases in between. CDR3 length: 14 residues.

This clonotype was seen more than once but under ten times. This chain links TRBV5-4 with TRBJ2-3; D tentatively fits TRBD1 or TRBD2 (7 bases each). The germline gives CDR1 SGHNT, CDR2 YYREEE (reference sequence). The CDR3 is 19 residues long. Trimming took 1 base from V and 5 from J, leaving 26 bases between them. The CDR3 DNA reads TGTGCCAGCAGCTTGTCCGGTTTAGGGGGCGGGAGAGGCAGAGATACGCAGTATTTT. Its translation: CASSLSGLGGGRGRDTQYF.

The chain has TRBV18 and TRBJ1-2, with unresolved D. In germline, CDR1 is KGHSH, CDR2 LQKENI. There are 15 residues in the CDR3. V lost 3 bases and J 3 bases, leaving 14 bases between the germline ends. CDR3 loop: CASSPYTSVDYGYTF. The CDR3 nucleotides read TGTGCCAGCTCACCTTATACGTCAGTTGACTATGGCTACACCTTC.

At least ten counts were recorded for this clonotype. V usage is TRBV6-6 and J usage is TRBJ2-3; D gene unclear. CDR1 is MNHNY and CDR2 is SVGAGI in the germline V gene (reference sequence). The CDR3 runs 17 residues. Trimming shortened V by 2 bases and J by 0 bases, and 15 bases separated the two germline ends. CDR3: CASSYGSVPTSTDTQYF. CDR3 bases: TGTGCCAGCAGTTACGGGTCGGTGCCTACTAGCACAGATACGCAGTATTTT.

This clonotype was seen a few times. The gene calls are TRBV27 and TRBJ1-4, with 8 bases that match TRBD1. V was pared by 6 bases and J by 3 bases, with 6 bases of the junction left unmatched. Germline loops: CDR1 MNHEY, CDR2 SMNVEV (reference sequence). The CDR3 spans 15 residues. This CDR3 is CASSPGGIANEKLFF. The CDR3 DNA sequence: TGTGCCAGCAGCCCAGGGGGCATAGCTAATGAAAAACTGTTTTTT.

At least ten counts were recorded for this clonotype. One junction end disagrees with the germline gene, perhaps due to a read error. The CDR3 bases are TGTGCCAGCAGTTTAGGGGTTGGGGAGCTGTTTTTT. Translated: CASSLGVGELFF. The chain carries TRBV7-2 and TRBJ2-2; D is possibly TRBD1 (5 bases). This CDR3 region has 12 residues. CDR1 SGHTA and CDR2 FQGNSA come from the germline V gene.

The count of this clonotype is one. A much larger clone differs by one base, so this may be a read error. The chain has TRBV18 and TRBJ2-7; 7 bases are shared with TRBD2. The CDR3 has 14 residues. V shed 8 bases, J shed 2 bases, and the junction held 9 bases outside the gene matches. The germline CDR1 and CDR2 sequences are KGHSH and LQKENI. CDR3 loop: CASPLSGGAYEQYF. The CDR3 DNA reads as TGTGCCAGCCCACTCTCGGGGGGAGCCTACGAGCAGTACTTC.

This clonotype was found a few times. J is TRBJ2-1 and V is TRBV6-2 or TRBV6-3; weak D call: TRBD1 (6 bases). V was clipped by 7 bases and J by 10 bases, with 17 bases between them. The CDR3 loop spans 13 amino acids. Germline-derived CDR1 and CDR2 are MNHEY and SVGEGT. The DNA for the CDR3 is TGTGCCAGCAAACGGGCAGGGGTGGAGGAGCAGTTCTTC. Encoded protein: CASKRAGVEEQFF.

This clonotype was picked up many times. The chain links TRBV5-6 to TRBJ2-1, with a weak D call TRBD1 (5 bases). The V end was cut by 1 base, the J end by 1 base, with 9 bases between. CDR1 and CDR2 (germline): SGHDT, YYEEEE. This CDR3 contains 15 residues. CDR3 residues: CASSLTPGSYNEQFF. The CDR3 coding sequence is TGTGCCAGCAGCTTGACCCCAGGGTCCTACAATGAGCAGTTCTTC.

This clonotype was counted at least ten times. The chain links TRBV25-1 to TRBJ1-2, with TRBD1 matching over 12 bases. CDR1 is MGHDK, CDR2 SYGVNS, per germline. This CDR3 contains 16 residues. The J segment lost 2 bases and the V segment lost 3 bases, leaving 4 bases of the junction unmatched. CDR3: CASSDPGTGGNYGYTF. As DNA, the CDR3 is TGTGCCAGCAGTGATCCCGGGACAGGGGGCAACTATGGCTACACCTTC.

Ten or more counts support this clonotype. V gene TRBV28 combines with J gene TRBJ1-4, with TRBD1 as a possible D gene (5 bases). The CDR3 covers 18 residues. Per germline, CDR1 MDHEN and CDR2 SYDVKM. The V end was cut by 3 bases, the J end by 2 bases, with 19 bases between. DNA for the CDR3: TGTGCCAGCAGTTTCTCCCTGGGGGAAGGTGCGACTAATGAAAAACTGTTTTTT. Translating gives CASSFSLGEGATNEKLFF. The whole variable domain, filled in from reference TRBV28 and TRBJ1-4, reads DVKVTQSSRYLVKRTGEKVFLECVQDMDHENMFWYRQDPGLGLRLIYFSYDVKMKEKGDIPEGYSVSREKKERFSLILESASTNQTSMYLCASSFSLGEGATNEKLFFGSGTQLSVL.

The CDR3 DNA follows: TGTGCCAGCACCGAAGACTTGGTGAGAGGTGAGCAGTTCTTC. Its protein product is CASTEDLVRGEQFF. The chain combines TRBV2 with TRBJ2-1, with D uncertain. The CDR3 loop spans 14 amino acids. V lost 7 bases and J 9 bases, leaving 19 bases between the germline ends. From germline, CDR1 is SNHLY and CDR2 FYNNEI.

This chain links TRBV4-2 with TRBJ1-5; 7 nucleotides match TRBD1. V shed 1 base, J shed 4 bases, and the junction held 4 bases outside the gene matches. Germline lookup yields CDR1 LGHNA and CDR2 YNFKEQ. The CDR3 has 15 amino acids. The CDR3 spells CASSQAQGRNQPQHF. The CDR3 DNA follows: TGTGCCAGCAGCCAAGCACAGGGGCGAAATCAGCCCCAGCATTTT.

In this sample, this clonotype turned up many times. The CDR3 loop reads CATSRDRNQGETQYF. DNA for the CDR3: TGTGCCACCAGCAGAGATCGGAACCAGGGCGAGACCCAGTACTTC. This chain links TRBV15 with TRBJ2-5, with D maybe TRBD1 (5 bases). The V and J ends lost 0 bases and 5 bases respectively, with 13 bases between them. This CDR3 spans 15 amino acids. The germline V gene has CDR1 LNHNV and CDR2 YYDKDF (reference sequence).